This is a list of T cell receptor beta chains from one sample in a study of regulatory T cells in long-lasting Graves disease. TCRdb called the multiplex PCR reads again in MiXCR, with one record for every CDR3 protein. The sample holds a few hundred thousand distinct CDR3 sequences, roughly a quarter seen once. Material: peripheral blood mononuclear cells (PBMCs), obtained when the disease was refractory, from a patient treated with antithyroid drugs. The receptor source for this set is a female donor with Graves disease. CDR3s include the opening cysteine and the closing phenylalanine or tryptophan. Fields, in order: V gene, J gene, D gene, clone size, CDR3 DNA, CDR3 protein. The D gene is left open where the match is weak. Size is omitted from some rows. Given values are once, few, many or a class for expanded clones.

TRBV4-1	TRBJ1-1	-	few	TGCGCCAGCAGCCAAGGTGGAGGGCCGACACTGAACACTGAAGCTTTCTTT	CASSQGGGPTLNTEAFF
TRBV11-1	TRBJ2-7	TRBD1	-	TGTGCCAGCAGCCGACGAATGACAGGGGGACGCGAGCAGTACTTC	CASSRRMTGGREQYF
TRBV29-1	TRBJ2-2	TRBD1	few	TGCAGCGGAAGACAGGGGGGGGCCGGGGAGCTGTTTTTT	CSGRQGGAGELFF
TRBV7-2	TRBJ2-5	TRBD2	few	TGTGCCAGCAGCTTTAGGGCTAGCGGGAGGATTGTCGAGACCCAGTACTTC	CASSFRASGRIVETQYF
TRBV18	TRBJ1-1	-	-	TGTGCCAGCTCACCACGTTTGGGGGAAAGGTTGTACACTGAAGCTTTCTTT	CASSPRLGERLYTEAFF
TRBV20-1	TRBJ1-1	-	few	TGTCTGCGAGGAGGGGGGGCGAACACTGAAGCTTTCTTT	CLRGGGANTEAFF
TRBV20-1	TRBJ2-7	TRBD2	few	TGCAGTGCTAGAGTTAAGGTAGCGGGAGCCTACGAGCAGTACTTC	CSARVKVAGAYEQYF
TRBV24-1	TRBJ2-7	-	many	TGTGCCACCAGCTCCCGGGACTCCCTGAACGAGCAGTACTTC	CATSSRDSLNEQYF
TRBV28	TRBJ1-2	-	many	TGTGCCAGCAGGATGACAGAGAGTTATGGCTACACCTTC	CASRMTESYGYTF
TRBV7-2	TRBJ2-2	TRBD2	few	TGTGCCAGCAGCCCCTCTTGGAGTAGCGGGAAGTTATCCGGGGAGCTGTTTTTT	CASSPSWSSGKLSGELFF
TRBV7-9	TRBJ2-5	TRBD1	few	TGTGCCAGCTTTTCCACAGGGGGCACGGGAGAGACCCAGTACTTC	CASFSTGGTGETQYF
TRBV3-1	TRBJ1-3	TRBD1	-	TGTGCCAGCAGCCGGGAGGTCACAGGGGCGTCTGGAAACACCATATATTTT	CASSREVTGASGNTIYF
TRBV12-3/TRBV12-4	TRBJ1-5	-	few	TGTGCCAGCAGTCTAGGACGGGGTAATAGCAATCAGCCCCAGCATTTT	CASSLGRGNSNQPQHF
TRBV28	TRBJ1-2	-	-	TGTGCCAGCAGTTCTCCCGGGACGGCCGTAGATGGCTACACCTTC	CASSSPGTAVDGYTF
TRBV24-1	TRBJ1-5	-	-	TGTGCCACCAGTGAGCGCAGAAATCAGCCCCAGCATTTT	CATSERRNQPQHF
TRBV6-1	TRBJ2-1	TRBD2	-	TGTGCCAGCACCATAGGACTAGCCGCGTACAATGAGCAGTTCTTC	CASTIGLAAYNEQFF
TRBV10-3	TRBJ1-4	-	few	TGTGCCATCAGGGCAGTACCCAATGAAAAACTGTTTTTT	CAIRAVPNEKLFF
TRBV28	TRBJ1-5	TRBD1	many	TGTGCCAGCACGGGACAGGGATACCAGCCCCAGCATTTT	CASTGQGYQPQHF
TRBV29-1	TRBJ2-5	-	-	TGCAGCGCGGGTTTCCTCCAAGAGACCCAGTACTTC	CSAGFLQETQYF
TRBV6-1	TRBJ1-1	-	-	TGTGCCAGCAGGGAGGGGAGAGCGACAGCTTGGGCTTTCTTT	CASREGRATAWAFF
TRBV5-1	TRBJ2-1	-	few	TGCGCCAGCAGCTTGCCGTCGACTCGTCCAGACGAGCAGTTCTTC	CASSLPSTRPDEQFF
TRBV28	TRBJ2-7	-	many	TGTGCCAGCAGTTTAAACCCTTCCGAGCAGTACTTC	CASSLNPSEQYF
TRBV20-1	TRBJ1-1	-	once	TGCAGTGCTAGTCCCTTAGACAGTGGGAACACTGAAGCTTTCTTT	CSASPLDSGNTEAFF
TRBV10-3	TRBJ1-2	-	many	TGTGCCATCAGTGAGGGGGGGGTCTATGGCTACACCTTC	CAISEGGVYGYTF
TRBV12-3/TRBV12-4	TRBJ2-4	-	few	TGTGCCAGCAGTTTAGCGGAGGCAGGCCGGGTCCGGAAAAACATTCAGTACTTC	CASSLAEAGRVRKNIQYF
TRBV30	TRBJ2-3	-	-	TGTGCCTGGAGTGTAGTAAGGGTGGCGGGCGGTACGCAGTATTTT	CAWSVVRVAGGTQYF
TRBV28	TRBJ1-1	-	many	TGTGCCAGCAGTTATGAGACAGGCCGAATGAACACTGAAGCTTTCTTT	CASSYETGRMNTEAFF
TRBV7-8	TRBJ2-5	TRBD2	few	TGTGCCAGCAGCTTGCTTTCGGGGGGGACCCAGTACTTC	CASSLLSGGTQYF
TRBV27	TRBJ1-1	TRBD1	many	TGTGCCAGCAGACCCGGGACAGGGGCGTACACTGAAGCTTTCTTT	CASRPGTGAYTEAFF
TRBV15	TRBJ1-1	-	few	TGTGCCACCAGCAGGGCCCGCGCTGAAGCTTTCTTT	CATSRARAEAFF
TRBV5-1	TRBJ2-7	-	-	TGCGCCAGCAGCCCCGACGACAGCCTCTACGAGCAGTACTTC	CASSPDDSLYEQYF
TRBV7-2	TRBJ2-6	TRBD2	-	TGTGCCAGCAGTTTCGTCGGGGGAGGGAATGGGGCCAACGTCCTGACTTTC	CASSFVGGGNGANVLTF
TRBV29-1	TRBJ1-3	-	-	TGCAGCGTTGAAGAGGGGAGGTCTGGAAACACCATATATTTT	CSVEEGRSGNTIYF
TRBV11-3	TRBJ2-7	TRBD2	-	TGTGCCAGCAGCTTCCTCGGACTAGCGGGAGGGGCCGAGCAGTACTTC	CASSFLGLAGGAEQYF
TRBV6-1	TRBJ2-5	TRBD2	many	TGTGCCAGCAGCCCAGCGGGAGGGCTGAAAGAGACCCAGTACTTC	CASSPAGGLKETQYF
TRBV28	TRBJ1-5	-	many	TGTGCCAGCAGTTTCGTATGGACAGAAGGGGGGTTTGGGGGTCAGCCCCAGCATTTT	CASSFVWTEGGFGGQPQHF
TRBV25-1	TRBJ1-6	-	few	TGTGCCAGCAGTGGGGTCTATAATTCACCCCTCCACTTT	CASSGVYNSPLHF
TRBV27	TRBJ2-6	-	-	TGTGCCAGTAGACAGTTGTCTGGGGCCAACGTCCTGACTTTC	CASRQLSGANVLTF
TRBV3-1	TRBJ2-2	-	-	TGTGCCAGCAGCCCCCGAACTAGTTGGGGTGGCGGGGAGCTGTTTTTT	CASSPRTSWGGGELFF
TRBV11-1	TRBJ1-5	-	many	TGTGCCAGCAGCTTAGGGGCAGATCAGCCCCAGCATTTT	CASSLGADQPQHF
TRBV6-1	TRBJ1-4	TRBD1	many	TGTGCCAGCCTGACAGGGGACGAAAAACTGTTTTTT	CASLTGDEKLFF
TRBV20-1	TRBJ1-5	TRBD1	-	TGCAGTGCAAATGGACAGGGGGCTGCTCAGCCCCAGCATTTT	CSANGQGAAQPQHF
TRBV2	TRBJ2-1	-	-	TGTGCCAGCGGATTGACTACGACTTACAATGAGCAGTTCTTC	CASGLTTTYNEQFF
TRBV24-1	TRBJ2-1	TRBD1	many	TGTGCCACCAGGACAGGGGAACGGAATGAGCAGTTCTTC	CATRTGERNEQFF
TRBV5-1	TRBJ1-6	TRBD1	few	TGCGCCAGCAGTTGGAGACAGGGGAATTCACCCCTCCACTTT	CASSWRQGNSPLHF
TRBV9	TRBJ1-1	-	-	TGTGCCAGCAGCGCCGACGGTTGGACTGAAGCTTTCTTT	CASSADGWTEAFF
TRBV30	TRBJ1-6	TRBD1	many	TGTGCCTGGAGTGGGCGGGACAGGGGATATTCACCCCTCCACTTT	CAWSGRDRGYSPLHF
TRBV5-1	TRBJ2-5	-	once	TGCGCCAGCAGCTTGGACCAGGAAGAGACCCAGTACTTC	CASSLDQEETQYF
TRBV27	TRBJ1-4	TRBD1	-	TGTGCCAGCAGCTCAGGGGGCCATACTGAAAAACTGTTTTTT	CASSSGGHTEKLFF
TRBV20-1	TRBJ1-1	-	-	TGCAGTGCTAGGGTGACAGAAATAATGAACACTGAAGCTTTCTTT	CSARVTEIMNTEAFF
TRBV24-1	TRBJ2-1	TRBD2	-	TGTGCCACCAGGGCGAGCGGGAGGGGGAATGAGCAGTTCTTC	CATRASGRGNEQFF
TRBV7-6	TRBJ1-1	TRBD1	few	TGTGCCAGCAGCGGGGGGGGACAGATCGGTCCGAACACTGAAGCTTTCTTT	CASSGGGQIGPNTEAFF
TRBV25-1	TRBJ1-4	-	-	TGTGCCAGCAGTGAAACTGGACGGTTTAATGAAAAACTGTTTTTT	CASSETGRFNEKLFF
TRBV25-1	TRBJ1-6	TRBD1	few	TGTGCCAGCAGAGGACAGGGGTATTCACCCCTCCACTTT	CASRGQGYSPLHF
TRBV18	TRBJ1-5	-	-	TGTGCCAGCTCACCAACCGGGACACGCAATCAGCCCCAGCATTTT	CASSPTGTRNQPQHF
TRBV15	TRBJ1-3	-	-	TGTGCCACCAGCAGCGACGTAGGGACCGCAGGAAACACCATATATTTT	CATSSDVGTAGNTIYF
TRBV28	TRBJ2-7	-	many	TGTGCCAGCAGTTTACGGGGACCCTACGAGCAGTACTTC	CASSLRGPYEQYF